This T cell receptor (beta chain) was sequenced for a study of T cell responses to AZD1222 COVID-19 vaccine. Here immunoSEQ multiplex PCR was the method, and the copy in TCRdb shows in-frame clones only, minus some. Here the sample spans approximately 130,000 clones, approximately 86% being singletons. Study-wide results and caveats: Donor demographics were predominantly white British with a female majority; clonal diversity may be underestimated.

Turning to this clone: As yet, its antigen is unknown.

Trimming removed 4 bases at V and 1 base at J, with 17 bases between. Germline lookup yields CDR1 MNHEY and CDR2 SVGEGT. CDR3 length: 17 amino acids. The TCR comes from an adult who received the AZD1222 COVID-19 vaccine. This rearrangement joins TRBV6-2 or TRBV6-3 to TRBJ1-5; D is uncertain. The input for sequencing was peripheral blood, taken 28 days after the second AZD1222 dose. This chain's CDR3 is CASSSQRSGGSNQPQHF. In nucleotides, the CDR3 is TGTGCCAGCAGTTCTCAAAGGAGCGGTGGAAGCAATCAGCCCCAGCATTTT.